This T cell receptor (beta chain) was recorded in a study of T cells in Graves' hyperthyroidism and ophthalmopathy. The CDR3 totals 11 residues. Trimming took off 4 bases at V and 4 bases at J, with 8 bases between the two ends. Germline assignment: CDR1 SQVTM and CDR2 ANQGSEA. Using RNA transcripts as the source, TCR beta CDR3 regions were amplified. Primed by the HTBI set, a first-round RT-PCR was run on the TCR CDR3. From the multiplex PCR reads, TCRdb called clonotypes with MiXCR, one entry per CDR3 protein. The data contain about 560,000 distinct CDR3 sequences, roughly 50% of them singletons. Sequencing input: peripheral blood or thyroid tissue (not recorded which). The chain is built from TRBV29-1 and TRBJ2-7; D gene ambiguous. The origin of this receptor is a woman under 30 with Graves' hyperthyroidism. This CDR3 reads CSVAWLYEQYF. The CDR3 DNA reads TGCAGCGTTGCGTGGCTTTACGAGCAGTACTTC.